This T cell receptor beta chain was captured in a study of molecular identifiers for immune sequencing clone quantification. Ten or more counts support this clonotype. MiXCR, applied by TCRdb to the PCR reads, yields one record per CDR3 protein. The table includes approximately 630,000 distinct CDR3 sequences, 25% detected once. The CDR3 is made up of 15 amino acids. In germline, CDR1 is SGHKS, CDR2 YYEKEE (reference sequence). V was pared by 4 bases and J by 8 bases, with 21 bases between. Material: naive CD8+ T cells from blood, with Jurkat cell RNA spiked in. Subset noted: FACS-sorted CD8+CD4-CCR7+CD45RA+ naive T cells. This chain links TRBV5-5 with TRBJ1-2; D possibly corresponds to TRBD1 (5 bases). The receptor was derived from a human donor in good health. Some libraries in this study had Jurkat cell RNA spiked in. This CDR3 reads CASSHGTDLYGGYTF. CDR3 nucleotides: TGTGCCAGCAGCCACGGGACCGATCTCTATGGCGGCTACACCTTC.